A single sample is the source of the 32 T cell receptor beta chains below, sequenced in a study of post-analysis software for immune sequencing data. Prepared TCR beta cDNA libraries contained unique molecular identifiers. TCRdb analysed the PCR reads with MiXCR anew, one entry per CDR3 protein. The table records about 570,000 distinct CDR3 sequences, approximately 31% of them present only once. For these receptors, no antigen is known. Study findings and constraints: Roughly 5 TRBV segments occurring more often in patients than controls included TRBV5-6, TRBV5-1 and TRBV20-1.

Sequenced material: blood. The receptors come from a girl aged 2-17 years with multiple sclerosis.

J is TRBJ1-6 and V is TRBV11-2; D might be TRBD1 (5 bases). Germline values: CDR1 SGHAT, CDR2 FQNNGV. There are 18 residues in the CDR3. The V gene lost 3 bases and the J gene lost 0 bases, with 15 bases spanning the gap. For the CDR3, the DNA is TGTGCCAGCAGCTTGAGGCAGGGAGGTGACTCCTATAATTCACCCCTCCACTTT. Protein: CASSLRQGGDSYNSPLHF.

This chain connects TRBV10-3 to TRBJ2-3; TRBD2 might be the D (6 bases). This CDR3 has 12 amino acids. V gave up 10 bases and J gave up 3 bases, with 11 bases separating them. CDR1 is ENHRY, CDR2 SYGVKD, per germline. The CDR3 loop is CATGDSTDTQYF. The CDR3 region has the DNA TGTGCCACCGGGGACTCAACAGATACGCAGTATTTT.

Comments on this clonotype: A much larger clone sits a single nucleotide away, making a read error possible. The rearrangement links TRBV29-1 to TRBJ2-7; 9 positions match TRBD1. CDR3 length: 17 amino acids. Germline CDR1 SQVTM, CDR2 ANQGSEA. The chain's CDR3 is CSVKVLEGQGLGYEQDF. CDR3 nucleotides: TGCAGCGTTAAAGTCTTAGAGGGACAGGGTCTGGGCTACGAGCAGGACTTC.

This chain uses TRBV7-2 with TRBJ1-4; 9 bases agree with TRBD1. J gave up 8 bases and V 4 bases, and 8 bases lay outside the gene matches. Per germline, CDR1 SGHTA and CDR2 FQGNSA. The CDR3 has 15 amino acids. The CDR3 DNA reads as TGTGCCAGCAGCTGGGGGACAGGGTCTGGAGAAAAACTGTTTTTT. Amino acids: CASSWGTGSGEKLFF.

This clonotype was counted only a few times. This rearrangement joins TRBV29-1 to TRBJ2-5; tentatively, D is TRBD1 (6 bases). Trimming pared 7 bases from V and 2 bases from J, leaving 11 bases between. The germline V gene encodes CDR1 SQVTM and CDR2 ANQGSEA. The CDR3 spans 12 residues. The CDR3 is CSGRRGQETQYF. CDR3 DNA sequence: TGCAGCGGGCGCAGGGGTCAAGAGACCCAGTACTTC.

This clonotype appeared a few times. The gene calls are TRBV7-9 and TRBJ2-1; 8 positions agree with TRBD2. V lost 3 bases to trimming and J lost 6 bases; unmatched junction nucleotides: 4. The CDR3 runs 14 residues. Germline V gene lookup returns CDR1 SEHNR and CDR2 FQNEAQ (reference sequence). DNA of the CDR3: TGTGCCAGCAGCTTGGGACTAGTAGTCAATGAGCAGTTCTTC. This sequence encodes CASSLGLVVNEQFF.

The sample holds a few counts of this clonotype. The V gene is TRBV7-9, the J gene TRBJ2-3; TRBD2 aligns across 10 bases. CDR3 length: 14 residues. J was trimmed by 5 bases and V by 8 bases; bases with no gene match: 7. The germline V gene has CDR1 SEHNR and CDR2 FQNEAQ (reference sequence). The CDR3 region is CASQKRGGQDTQYF. CDR3 nucleotides: TGTGCCAGCCAGAAGCGGGGGGGCCAAGATACGCAGTATTTT.

The genes are TRBV12-3 or TRBV12-4 and TRBJ1-1; 8 bases align to TRBD1. With V trimmed by 10 bases and J by 4 bases, 8 bases remained unmatched. There are 13 residues in the CDR3. The CDR3 DNA sequence: TGTGCCACCCGGGGGACAGGTGGCACTGAAGCTTTCTTT. Translated: CATRGTGGTEAFF.

This clonotype turned up a few times. The chain has TRBV15 and TRBJ2-7, with 7 positions matching TRBD1. V shed 0 bases, J shed 5 bases, and the junction held 7 bases outside the gene matches. The CDR3 extends over 15 amino acids. In germline, CDR1 is LNHNV, CDR2 YYDKDF (reference sequence). The CDR3, as DNA: TGTGCCACCAGCAGAGACTTGGGACAGTGGAACGAGCAGTACTTC. It specifies CATSRDLGQWNEQYF.

The chain links TRBV19 to TRBJ1-2; D gene unclear. Germline loops: CDR1 LNHDA, CDR2 SQIVND (reference sequence). Trimming left V 3 bases short and J 0 bases short, with 17 bases between. This CDR3 has 17 amino acids. Here the CDR3 reads CASSMGQAMLSNYGYTF. DNA for the CDR3: TGTGCCAGTAGTATGGGCCAGGCGATGCTATCTAACTATGGCTACACCTTC.

This clonotype came up a few times. V and J are TRBV5-1 and TRBJ2-7, with 8 bases fitting TRBD1. The V gene end was trimmed by 0 bases and the J gene end by 3 bases; junction bases not matched to a gene: 5. Germline CDR1 is SGHRS and CDR2 is YFSETQ. This CDR3 is 15 amino acids long. This chain's CDR3 is CASSLEGTGVYEQYF. DNA of the CDR3: TGCGCCAGCAGCTTGGAGGGGACAGGAGTCTACGAGCAGTACTTC.

This clonotype appeared many times. V usage is TRBV5-1 and J usage is TRBJ2-7, with 7 bases identical to TRBD1. Unmatched junction bases numbered 9, after V lost 4 bases and J lost 5 bases. The CDR3 has 14 residues. Per germline, CDR1 SGHRS and CDR2 YFSETQ. Here the CDR3 DNA reads TGCGCCAGCAGCCGGCTTGGGACAGTGGACGAGCAGTACTTC. The encoded protein is CASSRLGTVDEQYF.

J is TRBJ1-1 and V is TRBV5-1; 8 bases line up with TRBD1. From germline, CDR1 is SGHRS and CDR2 YFSETQ. The CDR3 is 14 residues long. V shed 0 bases, J shed 3 bases, and the junction held 1 base outside the gene matches. The CDR3 is CASSLGTGHTEAFF. As DNA, the CDR3 is TGCGCCAGCAGCTTGGGGACAGGGCACACTGAAGCTTTCTTT. The variable domain in full, with the rest retrieved from reference TRBV5-1 and TRBJ1-1, is KAGVTQTPRYLIKTRGQQVTLSCSPISGHRSVSWYQQTPGQGLQFLFEYFSETQRNKGNFPGRFSGRQFSNSRSEMNVSTLELGDSALYLCASSLGTGHTEAFFGQGTRLTVV.

This clonotype occurred a few times. The genes are TRBV7-9 and TRBJ1-1; no clear D. The germline V gene encodes CDR1 SEHNR and CDR2 FQNEAQ (reference sequence). The CDR3 length is 13 residues. Trimming cost V 1 base and J 3 bases, with 6 bases left between them. CDR3 nucleotides: TGTGCCAGCAGCTTAGTCCGGGACACTGAAGCTTTCTTT. This sequence encodes CASSLVRDTEAFF.

This clonotype was seen only a few times. The J gene is TRBJ2-7, the V gene TRBV3-1; 7 positions match TRBD2. V lost 4 bases to trimming and J lost 4 bases; unmatched junction nucleotides: 10. Germline CDR1 and CDR2: LGHDT and YNNKEL (reference sequence). The CDR3 is made up of 15 amino acids. CDR3 amino acids: CASSRLAGDSYEQYF. The CDR3 nucleotides are TGTGCCAGCAGCCGTCTGGCGGGGGATTCTTACGAGCAGTACTTC.

The gene calls are TRBV13 and TRBJ2-3, with D perhaps being TRBD1 or TRBD2 (5 bases each). Germline assignment: CDR1 PRHDT and CDR2 FYEKMQ (reference sequence). This CDR3 has 14 amino acids. V lost 5 bases to trimming and J lost 5 bases, with 14 bases between them. In DNA, the CDR3 is TGTGCCAGCAGCATCGGGACCGGAGAAGATACGCAGTATTTT. This translates into CASSIGTGEDTQYF. Full variable domain (remainder filled in from reference TRBV13 and TRBJ2-3): AAGVIQSPRHLIKEKRETATLKCYPIPRHDTVYWYQQGPGQDPQFLISFYEKMQSDKGSIPDRFSAQQFSDYHSELNMSSLELGDSALYFCASSIGTGEDTQYFGPGTRLTVL.

The gene calls are TRBV20-1 and TRBJ2-1; TRBD2 agrees at 8 bases. CDR3 size: 16 residues. Losses at the gene ends were 3 bases for V and 0 bases for J; bases not matched to a gene: 7. CDR1 is DFQATT, CDR2 SNEGSKA, per germline (reference sequence). The DNA of the CDR3 is TGCAGTGCTAGGGGTAGCGGGGTTCTCTCCTACAATGAGCAGTTCTTC. This gives the protein CSARGSGVLSYNEQFF.

This clonotype was picked up a small number of times. The chain has TRBV3-1 and TRBJ2-1, with D possibly being TRBD2 (5 bases). Germline CDR1 LGHDT, CDR2 YNNKEL (reference sequence). This CDR3 region has 13 residues. Trimming removed 4 bases from V and 12 bases from J, with 16 bases in between. CDR3 bases: TGTGCCAGCAGCCGCGATAATCTCGAGGGGCAGTTCTTC. The encoded protein is CASSRDNLEGQFF.

V is TRBV28 and J is TRBJ1-1, with 11 nucleotides matching TRBD1. The germline CDR1 and CDR2 sequences are MDHEN and SYDVKM. CDR3 length: 15 amino acids. The trim removed 2 bases at V and 5 bases at J, leaving 4 bases unmatched. The CDR3 coding sequence is TGTGCCAGCAGTTTAACGGGACAGGGGGAAACTGAAGCTTTCTTT. Translating gives CASSLTGQGETEAFF.

This chain connects TRBV5-6 to TRBJ2-7; the match to TRBD2 covers 9 bases. CDR1 is SGHDT, CDR2 YYEEEE, per germline. The CDR3 is 14 residues long. The ends lost 5 bases at V and 2 bases at J; junction bases unmatched: 5. The CDR3 protein is CASRLAGGTYEQYF. For the CDR3, the DNA is TGTGCCAGCAGACTAGCGGGTGGCACCTACGAGCAGTACTTC.

The rearrangement joins TRBV24-1 to TRBJ2-3, with 8 nucleotides matching TRBD2. Germline-derived CDR1 and CDR2 are KGHDR and SFDVKD. V shed 5 bases, J shed 0 bases, and the junction held 6 bases outside the gene matches. The CDR3 contains 16 residues. Here the CDR3 DNA reads TGTGCCACCAGTGCCGGACGGGGGGGGAGCACAGATACGCAGTATTTT. It encodes CATSAGRGGSTDTQYF.

At least ten counts were recorded for this clonotype. The chain links TRBV5-1 to TRBJ1-2, with D possibly matching TRBD1 (6 bases). The germline V gene encodes CDR1 SGHRS and CDR2 YFSETQ. V was trimmed by 4 bases and J by 2 bases, leaving 15 bases between them. The CDR3 is made up of 15 amino acids. CDR3: CASSRTTGTNYGYTF. The CDR3 region has the DNA TGCGCCAGCAGCAGGACTACAGGGACCAACTATGGCTACACCTTC.

This clonotype was seen a few times. V usage is TRBV5-1 and J usage is TRBJ1-5; 7 bases agree with TRBD1. J gave up 9 bases and V 3 bases, and 12 bases lay outside the gene matches. CDR1 SGHRS and CDR2 YFSETQ come from the germline V gene. The CDR3 loop spans 15 amino acids. CDR3 DNA sequence: TGCGCCAGCAGCTCTTCCGGGACAGATGATCGGCCCCAGCATTTT. It codes for CASSSSGTDDRPQHF.

The V call is TRBV5-1, the J call TRBJ2-1; maybe TRBD1 (5 bases). Germline values: CDR1 SGHRS, CDR2 YFSETQ. V lost 0 bases and J 8 bases, leaving 15 bases between the germline ends. CDR3 length equals 15 residues. CDR3 sequence (DNA): TGCGCCAGCAGCTTGGCCTCTAATAGGGGCGATGAGCAGTTCTTC. This sequence encodes CASSLASNRGDEQFF.

This clonotype was counted at least ten times. This chain connects TRBV4-2 to TRBJ2-7, with D possibly TRBD2 on 6 matching bases. From germline, CDR1 is LGHNA and CDR2 YNFKEQ. The CDR3 runs to 13 residues. Trimming pared 3 bases from V and 2 bases from J, leaving 8 bases between. This CDR3 is CASSQTRAYEQYF. Written as DNA, the CDR3 is TGTGCCAGCAGCCAGACTAGAGCCTACGAGCAGTACTTC.

In this sample, this clonotype turned up a few times. The chain links TRBV5-6 to TRBJ1-1, with TRBD1 as a possible D gene (5 bases). The CDR3 consists of 16 residues. The V gene lost 4 bases and the J gene lost 0 bases, with 16 bases spanning the gap. CDR1 is SGHDT, CDR2 YYEEEE, per germline. The CDR3 nucleotides read TGTGCCAGCAGCCCCGGGGACGGCGGTTTGAACACTGAAGCTTTCTTT. It is translated as CASSPGDGGLNTEAFF.

With regard to this clonotype: An end of the junction differs from the germline gene, which may be a read error. V is TRBV10-3 and J is TRBJ1-1, with D uncertain. The CDR3 is 16 residues long. Germline loops: CDR1 ENHRY, CDR2 SYGVKD. The CDR3, as DNA: TGTGCCATCAGCCTTGCCAGGACGCAAGTTAACACTGGAGCTTTCTTT. Its translation is CAISLARTQVNTGAFF.

In its sample, this clonotype was seen a few times. The chain uses TRBV11-1 and TRBJ1-2; D call uncertain. V was clipped by 5 bases and J by 2 bases, with 9 bases between them. The CDR3 has 13 amino acids. Germline assignment: CDR1 SGHAT and CDR2 FQDESV (reference sequence). The CDR3 here is CASSRTSNYGYTF. DNA of the CDR3: TGTGCCAGCAGCCGTACATCCAACTATGGCTACACCTTC.

Concerning this clonotype: The junction and the germline gene differ at one end; a read error may be behind it. The rearrangement joins TRBV5-5 to TRBJ2-4; D is uncertain. Germline V CDR1 and CDR2: SGHKS, YYEKEE (reference sequence). The CDR3 runs 12 residues. CDR3 sequence (DNA): TGTGCCGGCAGCCTCCCCGACAACATTCAGTACTTC. Its translation: CAGSLPDNIQYF.

This clonotype has a handful of counts. The chain joins TRBV4-1 to TRBJ2-5, with 11 positions matching TRBD2. With 0 bases clipped from V and 1 base from J, the junction kept 4 bases outside the gene matches. The CDR3 runs to 17 residues. The germline V gene has CDR1 MGHRA and CDR2 YSYEKL. CDR3 nucleotide sequence: TGCGCCAGCAGCCAAGAGGGACTAGCGGATTTCCAAGAGACCCAGTACTTC. This gives the protein CASSQEGLADFQETQYF.

This clonotype has a handful of counts. The gene calls are TRBV3-1 and TRBJ2-4; D might be TRBD1 (6 bases). This CDR3 has 19 amino acids. Per the germline V gene, CDR1 is LGHDT and CDR2 is YNNKEL (reference sequence). Between the trimmed V and J ends, which lost 5 bases and 0 bases, there was a span of 23 bases. CDR3 in DNA: TGTGCCAGCAGCACCAACCTTCAAGGGGGAGCAATAGCCAAAAACATTCAGTACTTC. It yields the protein CASSTNLQGGAIAKNIQYF.

This clonotype has more than one count but fewer than ten. The rearrangement uses TRBV13 and TRBJ1-5; no firm D call. Trimming removed 5 bases at V and 6 bases at J, with 8 bases between. This CDR3 has 12 amino acids. CDR1 is PRHDT and CDR2 is FYEKMQ in the germline V gene (reference sequence). The CDR3 here is CASSAGSQPQHF. Here the CDR3 DNA reads TGTGCCAGCAGCGCGGGAAGTCAGCCCCAGCATTTT. Full variable domain (remainder filled in from reference TRBV13 and TRBJ1-5): AAGVIQSPRHLIKEKRETATLKCYPIPRHDTVYWYQQGPGQDPQFLISFYEKMQSDKGSIPDRFSAQQFSDYHSELNMSSLELGDSALYFCASSAGSQPQHFGDGTRLSIL.